This is a list of T cell receptor beta chains from one sample in a study of breast tumors, draining lymph nodes, adjacent tissues. TCRdb passed the multiplex PCR reads through MiXCR, listing each CDR3 protein once. The sample holds under 250,000 distinct CDR3 sequences; roughly 32% are singletons and the top ten take about 1.4%. The material sequenced was axillary lymph node tissue. These receptors came from a female donor with breast cancer. Some clones in this sample may be carry-over from other donors' samples. Each CDR3 is given with its conserved first and last residue. The order of the fields is clone size, J gene, V gene, D gene, CDR3 DNA, CDR3 protein. A D gene is named only where the DNA matches it firmly. Some rows have no size entry. The others give once, few or many, or a class for an expanded clone.

>many|TRBJ1-6|TRBV5-8|NA
TGTGCCAGCGTCCCGGTTCGGAATTCACCCCTCCACTTT
CASVPVRNSPLHF
>many|TRBJ1-2|TRBV20-1|NA
TGCAGTGCTAGAGTGTCGGCTGGGGGTGGCTACACCTTC
CSARVSAGGGYTF
>NA|TRBJ2-1|TRBV11-3|TRBD2
TGTGCCAGCAGCCGAGATTGGACTAGCGGGAGGGAGTTCTTC
CASSRDWTSGREFF
>many|TRBJ2-3|TRBV5-1|NA
TGCGCCAGCAGCTTGGACCTCGGCACAGATACGCAGTATTTT
CASSLDLGTDTQYF
>NA|TRBJ1-6|TRBV25-1|TRBD1
TGTGCTAGAGCGTTGGGACAGAGGAATTCACCCCTCCACTTT
CARALGQRNSPLHF
>NA|TRBJ2-3|TRBV25-1|TRBD2
TGTGCCAGCAGTCCAACCTCCTCCGGGACTAGCAGCACAGATACGCAGTATTTT
CASSPTSSGTSSTDTQYF
>many|TRBJ1-2|TRBV6-6|TRBD1
TGTGCCAGCTCGCTAACGGGAGGGGGCTCTGGCTACACCTTC
CASSLTGGGSGYTF
>NA|TRBJ1-4|TRBV11-2|NA
TGTGCCAGCAGCCCCCGGACCCTAGCGGAACTGTTTTTT
CASSPRTLAELFF
>NA|TRBJ1-1|TRBV5-1|NA
TGCGCCAGCAGCCTTTTACAGGGGAACACTGAAGCTTTCTTT
CASSLLQGNTEAFF
>NA|TRBJ2-5|TRBV2|TRBD2
TGTGCCAGCAATCCTGGGACTAGCGGGAGTTGGGAGGCCCAGTACTTC
CASNPGTSGSWEAQYF
>many|TRBJ2-7|TRBV7-2|TRBD2
TGTGCCAGCAGCTTAGCCGGGACTAGCCTTTACGAGCAGTACTTC
CASSLAGTSLYEQYF
>many|TRBJ2-4|TRBV2|NA
TGTGCCAGCAGTGTATCAGGGACAGCCAAAAACATTCAGTACTTC
CASSVSGTAKNIQYF
>many|TRBJ2-3|TRBV5-1|TRBD2
TGCGCCAGCAGCATTACTAGCGCCCACACAGATACGCAGTATTTT
CASSITSAHTDTQYF
>NA|TRBJ2-1|TRBV11-2|NA
TGCGCCAGCAGCTCTCCACAAACCACGGGACGCGCCTACGAGCAGCACTTC
CASSSPQTTGRAYEQHF
>few|TRBJ2-3|TRBV28|NA
TGTGCCAGCAGTTTAACTGGGACACCCAGCACAGATACGCAGTATTTT
CASSLTGTPSTDTQYF
>many|TRBJ2-3|TRBV9|TRBD1
TGTGCCAGCAGCGCCACAGGGGGCCCAGATACGCAGTATTTT
CASSATGGPDTQYF
>many|TRBJ1-2|TRBV4-1|TRBD1
TGCGCCAGCAGCCAGACTGGACAGGGGGCAAACTATGGCTACACCTTC
CASSQTGQGANYGYTF
>many|TRBJ2-5|TRBV5-4|NA
TGTGCCAGCAGCCCAAGAGCGGAGACCCAGTACTTC
CASSPRAETQYF
>many|TRBJ2-2|TRBV7-4|TRBD2
TGTGCCAGCAGACACCAGCCTATGCGGTGGACTAGTGTTTACACCGGGGAGCTGTTTTTT
CASRHQPMRWTSVYTGELFF
>few|TRBJ1-1|TRBV19|NA
TGTGCCAGTGGCCCCCAGGGGATGAACACTGAAGCTTTCTTT
CASGPQGMNTEAFF
>NA|TRBJ1-3|TRBV9|TRBD1
TGTGCCAGCAGCCACAGACAGGGGGCAGCCTATGGAAACACCATATATTTT
CASSHRQGAAYGNTIYF
>many|TRBJ2-1|TRBV9|NA
TGTGCCAGCAGCGTAGTAGGGGGAGAGGGAAGCTCCTACAATGAGCAGTTCTTC
CASSVVGGEGSSYNEQFF
>many|TRBJ2-7|TRBV4-3|NA
TGCGCCAGCAGCCCCGCCAGGGGACGGTCCTACGAGCAGTACTTC
CASSPARGRSYEQYF
>NA|TRBJ2-1|TRBV29-1|NA
TGCAGCTTGACTAGCTCCTACAATGAGCAGTTCTTC
CSLTSSYNEQFF
>many|TRBJ1-4|TRBV4-2|NA
TGTGCCAGCAGCCATGGGGAGGGCGGTGAAAAACTGTTTTTT
CASSHGEGGEKLFF
>many|TRBJ2-1|TRBV11-3|TRBD2
TGTGCCAGCAGCCCCCGGGGGGGTCTGGAGCAGTTCTTC
CASSPRGGLEQFF
>many|TRBJ1-3|TRBV7-8|NA
TGTGCCAGCAGCTTAGACAGGACGAACACCATATATTTT
CASSLDRTNTIYF
>NA|TRBJ2-3|TRBV5-1|NA
TGCGCCAGCAGCCCAGGACAGCCATCAGATACGCAGTATTTT
CASSPGQPSDTQYF
>many|TRBJ2-3|TRBV6-5|TRBD2
TGTGCCAGCAGTTACGCCCCGGGGGGTAGCGGGAGGGCCAATACGCAGTATTTT
CASSYAPGGSGRANTQYF
>many|TRBJ2-7|TRBV20-1|TRBD2
TGCAGTGCCGGGACTAGCGGGAGCAACGAGCAGTACTTC
CSAGTSGSNEQYF
>many|TRBJ2-5|TRBV11-2|NA
TGTGCCAGCAGCTTAGTCTGGGGCCAAGAGACCCAGTACTTC
CASSLVWGQETQYF
>many|TRBJ1-4|TRBV7-9|TRBD1
TGTGCCAGCAGCTACCGGACAGGGGAAAAAGAAAAACTGTTTTTT
CASSYRTGEKEKLFF
>many|TRBJ2-3|TRBV5-5|TRBD2
TGTGCCAGCAGCTTGCCTAGCGGGTTCAAAAATACGCAGTATTTT
CASSLPSGFKNTQYF
>NA|TRBJ2-7|TRBV18|NA
TGTGCCAGCTCACCATTGGGGGGCCCCTACGAGCAGTACTTC
CASSPLGGPYEQYF
>many|TRBJ2-7|TRBV5-1|NA
TGCGCCAGCAGCATCGGGGGCTCCTACGAGCAGTACTTC
CASSIGGSYEQYF
>NA|TRBJ2-7|TRBV20-1|TRBD2
TGCAGTGCTAGGACCGGGACTAGCGGGGGAACCTACGAGCAGTACTTC
CSARTGTSGGTYEQYF
>many|TRBJ2-1|TRBV9|TRBD2
TGTGCCAGCAGCGTTGGGACTAGCGGTTACAATGAGCGGTTCTTC
CASSVGTSGYNERFF
>many|TRBJ2-1|TRBV4-3|NA
TGCGCCAGCAGCCAAGATAGGTACTACAATGAGCAGTTCTTC
CASSQDRYYNEQFF
>NA|TRBJ2-1|TRBV9|TRBD2
TGTGCCAGCAGCGTAGGTGGCGGGAGATGGTATGAGCAGCTCTTC
CASSVGGGRWYEQLF
>NA|TRBJ1-4|TRBV24-1|NA
TGTGCCACGGGCAAAAATGAAAAACTGTTCTTT
CATGKNEKLFF
>many|TRBJ2-1|TRBV29-1|NA
TGCAGCGTTGCCGACTATGAGCAGTTCTTC
CSVADYEQFF
>few|TRBJ1-1|TRBV20-1|NA
TGCAGTGCTAGAGTCTTAGGCAAGAACACTGAAGCTTTCTTT
CSARVLGKNTEAFF
>NA|TRBJ2-6|TRBV9|TRBD2
TGTGCCAGCAGCTCGACCCTAGCGGGAGGTTACTCTGCGGCCAACGTCCTGACTTTC
CASSSTLAGGYSAANVLTF
>few|TRBJ1-3|TRBV30|TRBD1
TGTGCCTGCGGGGGTTCAGGGGGCGCCGGAAACACCATATATTTT
CACGGSGGAGNTIYF
>NA|TRBJ1-2|TRBV7-2|TRBD1
TGTGCCAGCAGCTTAGAGAGGGACAGGGGGCCGGATGGCTACACCTTC
CASSLERDRGPDGYTF
>many|TRBJ1-5|TRBV2|TRBD1
TGTGCCAGCAGCCTCGACAGGGGACAGCCCCAGCATTTT
CASSLDRGQPQHF
>many|TRBJ2-1|TRBV12-3/TRBV12-4|NA
TGTGCCAGCAGTTTAGTGGGCCTCTACAATGAGCAGTTCTTC
CASSLVGLYNEQFF
>many|TRBJ2-1|TRBV5-1|TRBD2
TGCGCCAGCAGCTTGGGGCTAGCGGGAGTTTCCAATGAGCAGTTCTTC
CASSLGLAGVSNEQFF
>many|TRBJ1-3|TRBV6-1|NA
TGTGCCAGCAGGAGGGGGGCGATGGACACCATATATTTT
CASRRGAMDTIYF
>many|TRBJ1-6|TRBV7-8|TRBD1
TGTGCCAGCAGACTTCTACAGGGGGATAATTCACCCCTCCACTTT
CASRLLQGDNSPLHF
>many|TRBJ2-6|TRBV5-1|NA
TGCGCCAGCAGCTTGACAGCCTCTGGGGCCAACGTCCTGACTTTC
CASSLTASGANVLTF
>many|TRBJ2-7|TRBV20-1|NA
TGCAGTGCAGTGTCTGGCGACGAGCAGTACTTC
CSAVSGDEQYF
>NA|TRBJ2-5|TRBV7-2|NA
TGTGCCAGCAGCTTATTCGCTAGCGGCGGAGGGGGACAAGAGACCCAGTACTTC
CASSLFASGGGGQETQYF
>many|TRBJ2-7|TRBV4-2|TRBD1
TGTGCCAGCAGCCAAGCTGAGACAGGGGGCTACGAGCAGTACTTC
CASSQAETGGYEQYF
>many|TRBJ2-1|TRBV9|TRBD2
TGTGCCAGCAGCGTAGAGGGGACTAGCGGGCCCTACAATGAGCAGTTCTTC
CASSVEGTSGPYNEQFF